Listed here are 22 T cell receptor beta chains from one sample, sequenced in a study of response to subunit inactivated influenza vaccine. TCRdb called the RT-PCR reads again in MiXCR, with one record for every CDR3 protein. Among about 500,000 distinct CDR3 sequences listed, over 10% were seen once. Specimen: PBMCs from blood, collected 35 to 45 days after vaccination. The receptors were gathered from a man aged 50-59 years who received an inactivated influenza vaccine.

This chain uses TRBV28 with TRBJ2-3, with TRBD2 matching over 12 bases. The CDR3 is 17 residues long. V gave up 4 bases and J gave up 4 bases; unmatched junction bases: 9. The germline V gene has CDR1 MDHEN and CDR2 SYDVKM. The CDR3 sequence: CASSSFTSGRLADTQYF. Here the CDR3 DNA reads TGTGCCAGCAGTTCGTTCACTAGCGGGAGGCTAGCAGATACGCAGTATTTT. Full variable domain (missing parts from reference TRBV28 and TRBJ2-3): DVKVTQSSRYLVKRTGEKVFLECVQDMDHENMFWYRQDPGLGLRLIYFSYDVKMKEKGDIPEGYSVSREKKERFSLILESASTNQTSMYLCASSSFTSGRLADTQYFGPGTRLTVL.

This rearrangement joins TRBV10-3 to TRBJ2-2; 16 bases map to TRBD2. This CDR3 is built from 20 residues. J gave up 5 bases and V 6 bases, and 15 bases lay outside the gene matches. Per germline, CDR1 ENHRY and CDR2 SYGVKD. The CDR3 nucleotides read TGTGCCATCAGCTCCGACTCCGGGACTAGCGGGAGGGCGAGTACCGGGGAGCTGTTTTTT. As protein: CAISSDSGTSGRASTGELFF.

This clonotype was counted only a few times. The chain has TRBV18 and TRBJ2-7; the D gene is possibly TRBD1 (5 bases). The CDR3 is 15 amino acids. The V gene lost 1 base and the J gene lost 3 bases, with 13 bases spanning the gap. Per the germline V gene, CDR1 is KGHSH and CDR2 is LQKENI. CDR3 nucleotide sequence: TGTGCCAGCTCACCACAGGCAGGGCCTGGCTACGAGCAGTACTTC. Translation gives CASSPQAGPGYEQYF.

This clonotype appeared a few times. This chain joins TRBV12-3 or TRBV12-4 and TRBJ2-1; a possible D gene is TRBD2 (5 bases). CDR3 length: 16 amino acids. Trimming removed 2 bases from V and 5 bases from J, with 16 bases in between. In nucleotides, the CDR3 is TGTGCCAGCAGTTTATACGCGGGCAGGTTTCACAATGAGCAGTTCTTC. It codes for CASSLYAGRFHNEQFF.

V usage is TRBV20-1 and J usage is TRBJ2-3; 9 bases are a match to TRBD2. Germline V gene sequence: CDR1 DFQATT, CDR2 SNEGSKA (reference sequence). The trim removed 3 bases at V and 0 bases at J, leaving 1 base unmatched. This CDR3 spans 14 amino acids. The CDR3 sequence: CSARGLASTDTQYF. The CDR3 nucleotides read TGCAGTGCTAGGGGACTAGCTAGCACAGATACGCAGTATTTT.

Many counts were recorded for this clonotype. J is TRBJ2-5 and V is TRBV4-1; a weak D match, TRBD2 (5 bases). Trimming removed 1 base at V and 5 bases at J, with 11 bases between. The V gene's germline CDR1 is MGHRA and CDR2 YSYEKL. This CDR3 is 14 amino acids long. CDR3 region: CASSQVGESETQYF. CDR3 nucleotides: TGCGCCAGCAGCCAAGTTGGGGAGAGTGAGACCCAGTACTTC.

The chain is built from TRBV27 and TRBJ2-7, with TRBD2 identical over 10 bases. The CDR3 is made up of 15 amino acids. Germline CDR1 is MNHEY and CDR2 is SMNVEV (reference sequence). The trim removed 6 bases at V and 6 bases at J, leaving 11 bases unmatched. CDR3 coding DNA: TGTGCCAGCAGCGGCACAGCGGGAGGGCGAGTCGAGCAGTACTTC. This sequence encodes CASSGTAGGRVEQYF.

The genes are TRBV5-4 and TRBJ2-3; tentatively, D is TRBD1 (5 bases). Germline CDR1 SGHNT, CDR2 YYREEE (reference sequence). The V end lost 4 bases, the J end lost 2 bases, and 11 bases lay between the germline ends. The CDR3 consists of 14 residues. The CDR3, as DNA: TGTGCCAGCAGCCTCAGACAGTTCACAGATACGCAGTATTTT. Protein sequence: CASSLRQFTDTQYF.

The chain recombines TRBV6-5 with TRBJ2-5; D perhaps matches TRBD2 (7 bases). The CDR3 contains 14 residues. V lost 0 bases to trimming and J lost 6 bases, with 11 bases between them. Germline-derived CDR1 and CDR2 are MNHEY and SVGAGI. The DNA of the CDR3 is TGTGCCAGCAGTTACTCGATGGGGGGGCAGACCCAGTACTTC. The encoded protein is CASSYSMGGQTQYF.

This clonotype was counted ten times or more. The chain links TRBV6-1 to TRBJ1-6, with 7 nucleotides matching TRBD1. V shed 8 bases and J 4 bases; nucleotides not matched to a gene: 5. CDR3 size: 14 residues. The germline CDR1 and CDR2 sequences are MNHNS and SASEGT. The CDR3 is CASGPGGYNSPLHF. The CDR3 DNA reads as TGTGCCAGCGGGCCAGGGGGTTATAATTCACCCCTCCACTTT.

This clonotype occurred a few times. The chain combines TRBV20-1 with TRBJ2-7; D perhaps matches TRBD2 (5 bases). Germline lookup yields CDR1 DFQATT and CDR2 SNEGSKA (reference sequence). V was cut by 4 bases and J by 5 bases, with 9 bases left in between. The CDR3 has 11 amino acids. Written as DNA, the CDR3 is TGCAGTGCTACTAGCTTGGACGAGCAGTACTTC. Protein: CSATSLDEQYF.

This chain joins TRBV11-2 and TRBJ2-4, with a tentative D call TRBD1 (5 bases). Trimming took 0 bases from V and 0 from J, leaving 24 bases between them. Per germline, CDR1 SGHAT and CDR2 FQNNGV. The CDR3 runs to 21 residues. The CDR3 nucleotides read TGTGCCAGCAGCTTAGAGACGCCAGGGTATACCCAATCTCAAGCCAAAAACATTCAGTACTTC. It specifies CASSLETPGYTQSQAKNIQYF.

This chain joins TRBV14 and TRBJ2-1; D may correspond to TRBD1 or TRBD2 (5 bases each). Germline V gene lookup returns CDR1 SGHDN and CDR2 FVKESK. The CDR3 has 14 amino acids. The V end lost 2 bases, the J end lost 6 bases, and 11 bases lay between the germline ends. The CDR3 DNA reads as TGTGCCAGCAGCCAATGGGGGACCGTCAATGAGCAGTTCTTC. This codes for CASSQWGTVNEQFF.

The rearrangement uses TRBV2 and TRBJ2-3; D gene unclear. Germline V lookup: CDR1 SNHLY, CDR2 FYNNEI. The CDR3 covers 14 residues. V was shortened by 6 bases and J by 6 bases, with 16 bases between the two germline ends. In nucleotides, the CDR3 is TGTGCCAGCAGCAAACTCAGAGAAGCGGATACGCAGTATTTT. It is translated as CASSKLREADTQYF. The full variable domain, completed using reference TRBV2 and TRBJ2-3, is EPEVTQTPSHQVTQMGQEVILRCVPISNHLYFYWYRQILGQKVEFLVSFYNNEISEKSEIFDDQFSVERPDGSNFTLKIRSTKLEDSAMYFCASSKLREADTQYFGPGTRLTVL.

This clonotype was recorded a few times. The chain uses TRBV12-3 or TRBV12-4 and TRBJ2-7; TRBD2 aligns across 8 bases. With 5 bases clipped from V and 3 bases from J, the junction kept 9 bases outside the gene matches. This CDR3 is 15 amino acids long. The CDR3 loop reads CASSPPGGGVYEQYF. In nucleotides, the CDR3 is TGTGCCAGCAGTCCTCCCGGGGGGGGGGTCTACGAGCAGTACTTC.

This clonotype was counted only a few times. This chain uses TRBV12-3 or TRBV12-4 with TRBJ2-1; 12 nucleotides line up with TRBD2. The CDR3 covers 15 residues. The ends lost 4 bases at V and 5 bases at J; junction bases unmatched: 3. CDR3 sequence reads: CASSSTSGRHNEQFF. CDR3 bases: TGTGCCAGCAGTTCGACTAGCGGGAGACACAATGAGCAGTTCTTC.

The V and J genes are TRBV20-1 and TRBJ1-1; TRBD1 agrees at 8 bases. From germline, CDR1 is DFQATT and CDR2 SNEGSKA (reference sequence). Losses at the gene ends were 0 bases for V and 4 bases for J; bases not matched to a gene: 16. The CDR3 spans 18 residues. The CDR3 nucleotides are TGCAGTGCTAGAGAGGTGGGGACAGGCGAAACTAAATCCACTGAAGCTTTCTTT. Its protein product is CSAREVGTGETKSTEAFF.

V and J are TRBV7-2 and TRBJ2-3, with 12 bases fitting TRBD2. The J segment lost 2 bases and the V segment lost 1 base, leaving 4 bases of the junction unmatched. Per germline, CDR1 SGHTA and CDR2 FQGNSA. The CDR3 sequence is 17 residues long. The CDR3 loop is CASSLELAGGTTDTQYF. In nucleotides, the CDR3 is TGTGCCAGCAGCTTAGAGCTAGCGGGAGGGACCACAGATACGCAGTATTTT.

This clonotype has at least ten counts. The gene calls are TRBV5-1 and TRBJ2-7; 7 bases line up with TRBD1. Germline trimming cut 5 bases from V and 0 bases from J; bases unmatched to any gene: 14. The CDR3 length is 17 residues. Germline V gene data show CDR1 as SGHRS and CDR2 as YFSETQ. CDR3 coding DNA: TGCGCCAGCAGAATGGTATCTACAGGGGCGAGCTCCTACGAGCAGTACTTC. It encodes CASRMVSTGASSYEQYF.

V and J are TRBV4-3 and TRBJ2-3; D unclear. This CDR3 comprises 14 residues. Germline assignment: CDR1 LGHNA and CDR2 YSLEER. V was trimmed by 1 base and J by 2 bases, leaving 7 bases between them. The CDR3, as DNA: TGCGCCAGCAGCCAAGTTTTGATCACAGATACGCAGTATTTT. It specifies CASSQVLITDTQYF.

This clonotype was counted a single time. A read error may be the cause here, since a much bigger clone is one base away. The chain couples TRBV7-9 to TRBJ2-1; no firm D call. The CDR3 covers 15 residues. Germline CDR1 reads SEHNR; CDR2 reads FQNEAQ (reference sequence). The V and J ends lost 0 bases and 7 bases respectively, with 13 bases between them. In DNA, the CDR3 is TGTGCCAGCAGCTTAGCCTTAGGGTGGACGAATGAGCAGTTCTTC. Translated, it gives CASSLALGWTNEQFF.

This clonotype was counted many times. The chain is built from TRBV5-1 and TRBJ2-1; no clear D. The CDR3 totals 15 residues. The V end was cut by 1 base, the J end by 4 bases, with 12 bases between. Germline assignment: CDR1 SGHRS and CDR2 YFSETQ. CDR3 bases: TGCGCCAGCAGCTTGCCAGGCGTACCTTACAATGAGCAGTTCTTC. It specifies CASSLPGVPYNEQFF. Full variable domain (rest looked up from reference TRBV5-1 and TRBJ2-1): KAGVTQTPRYLIKTRGQQVTLSCSPISGHRSVSWYQQTPGQGLQFLFEYFSETQRNKGNFPGRFSGRQFSNSRSEMNVSTLELGDSALYLCASSLPGVPYNEQFFGPGTRLTVL.